This T cell receptor (beta chain) stems from a study of cytomegalovirus exposure and HLA in healthy donors. PCR used 60 Vbeta primers and 13 Jbeta primers. Measured with immunoSEQ multiplex PCR; TCRdb has only the in-frame clones, and not every one. This sample contains around 71,000 clones. The junction had 7 bases not matched to a gene; V was cut back by 4 bases and J by 2 bases. CDR1 and CDR2 (germline): SGHDN, FVKESK. This CDR3 has 16 residues. The sample taken for sequencing was PBMCs. The sequence was obtained from a woman aged 25-40 years in good health and CMV-seronegative. This chain uses TRBV14 with TRBJ2-2, with TRBD2 matching 7 bases. This CDR3 is CASSPRTSFNTGELFF. Here the CDR3 DNA reads TGTGCCAGCAGCCCGCGGACTAGTTTTAACACCGGGGAGCTGTTTTTT.